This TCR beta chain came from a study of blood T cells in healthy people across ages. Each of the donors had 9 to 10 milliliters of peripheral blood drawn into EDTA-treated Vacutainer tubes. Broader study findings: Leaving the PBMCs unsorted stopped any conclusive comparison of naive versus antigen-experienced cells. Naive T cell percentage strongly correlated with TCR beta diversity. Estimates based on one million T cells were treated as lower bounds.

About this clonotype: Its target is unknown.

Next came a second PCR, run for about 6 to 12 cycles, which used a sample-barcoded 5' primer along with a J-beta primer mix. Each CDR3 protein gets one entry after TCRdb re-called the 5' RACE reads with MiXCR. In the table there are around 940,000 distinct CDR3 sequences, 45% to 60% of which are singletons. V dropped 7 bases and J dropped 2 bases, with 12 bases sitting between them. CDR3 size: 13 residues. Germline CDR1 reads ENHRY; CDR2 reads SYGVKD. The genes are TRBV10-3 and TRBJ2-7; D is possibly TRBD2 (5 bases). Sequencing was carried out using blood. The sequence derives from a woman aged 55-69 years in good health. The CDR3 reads CAITPTGAYEQYF. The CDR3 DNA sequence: TGTGCCATCACCCCGACCGGGGCCTACGAGCAGTACTTC.